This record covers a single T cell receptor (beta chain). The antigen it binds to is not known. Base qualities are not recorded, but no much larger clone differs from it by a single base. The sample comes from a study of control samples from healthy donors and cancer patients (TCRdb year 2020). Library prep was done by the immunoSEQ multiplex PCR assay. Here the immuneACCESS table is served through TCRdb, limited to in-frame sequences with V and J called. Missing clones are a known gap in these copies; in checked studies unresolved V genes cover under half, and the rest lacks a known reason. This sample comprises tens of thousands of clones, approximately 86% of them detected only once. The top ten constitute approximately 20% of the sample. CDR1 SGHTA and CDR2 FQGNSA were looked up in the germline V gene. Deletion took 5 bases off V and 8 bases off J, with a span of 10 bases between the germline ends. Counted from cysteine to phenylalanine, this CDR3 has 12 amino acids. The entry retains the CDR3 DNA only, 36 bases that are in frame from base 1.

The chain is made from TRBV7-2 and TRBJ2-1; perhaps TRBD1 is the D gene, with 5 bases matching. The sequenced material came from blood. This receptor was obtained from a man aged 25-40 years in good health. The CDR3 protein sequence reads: CASSQEGDEQFF. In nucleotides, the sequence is TGTGCCAGCAGCCAAGAAGGGGATGAGCAGTTCTTC. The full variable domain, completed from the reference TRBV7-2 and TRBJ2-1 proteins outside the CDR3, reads GAGVSQSPSNKVTEKGKDVELRCDPISGHTALYWYRQSLGQGLEFLIYFQGNSAPDKSGLPSDRFSAERTGGSVSTLTIQRTQQEDSAVYLCASSQEGDEQFFGPGTRLTVL.